Listed here is a single TCR beta chain. This clonotype was seen only a few times. Its antigen is currently not known. Within one base of it there is no much larger clone, and no base qualities were kept. The entry originates in a study of early T cells in non-severe SARS-CoV-2 infection (dated by TCRdb to the early 2020s). For context, the study as a whole: Because TCR sequencing was done on bulk RNA from unsorted whole blood, the alpha and beta chains could not be paired. Study-level results and caveats: Matching against VDJdb was skewed toward anti-spike CD8 responses, likely underestimated virus-specific expansions, and missed private and CD4 specificities.

This was a case-control study nested in a cohort of healthcare workers in London, UK, who had nasopharyngeal swab PCR tests and blood samples taken every week. Healthcare workers were recruited between 23 and 31 March 2020, during the week of the UK lockdown, and were followed weekly for up to about 15 weeks. The V and J ends are trimmed by 5 bases and 5 bases, leaving 15 bases between them. Per the germline V gene (reference sequence), SEHNR is the CDR1 and FQNEAQ is the CDR2. The CDR3 numbers 14 residues from cysteine through phenylalanine. Left in the record is the CDR3 DNA by itself, 42 bases read in frame from the first base. The protocol used for the library was 5' RACE. Sequencer: NextSeq 500. Unique molecular identifiers were attached to individual cDNA molecules in the TCR library protocol so that sequencing error and PCR bias could be corrected. TCR alpha and beta chains were both sequenced, and the abundances of alpha and beta sequences in each sample were closely correlated with each other. On the study's bioinformatics: Decombinator V4 was used to annotate the V gene, J gene and CDR3 of the TCR sequences. Expanded TCRs were defined as changing significantly between any two time points under a Poisson model with p below 0.0001. Abundances of TCRs were expressed as counts per million after normalisation to the total number of TCRs sequenced in each sample. MAIT TCRs were defined by TRAV1-2 paired with TRAJ12, TRAJ20 or TRAJ33, and iNKT TCRs by TRAV10 paired with TRAJ18. VDJdb, accessed 1 November 2021, was searched for CMV, EBV and SARS-CoV-2 annotated TCRs, with TCRs annotated for multiple antigens excluded. TCRdb reran the public reads through fastp at Q25 and MiXCR, keeping productive beta chains. Records with the same CDR3 protein are collapsed into one entry carrying the most frequent genes and DNA. TCRdb assigned the V and J calls; the authors' analysis was not used. A total of 85,000 to 100,000 distinct CDR3 sequences appear in this sample, about 11% of them only once. The ten largest clones represent roughly 4.5% of the sample.

The chain was built from TRBV7-9 and TRBJ1-1, with TRBD1 perhaps the D gene, on 5 matching bases. The sample consisted of whole blood, taken at baseline. This sequence was found in an adult who was a healthcare worker with PCR-confirmed SARS-CoV-2 infection or an uninfected control (not recorded which). This receptor carries the CDR3 CASSEEAGGTEAFF. The DNA is TGTGCCAGCAGCGAGGAGGCCGGGGGGACTGAAGCTTTCTTT.